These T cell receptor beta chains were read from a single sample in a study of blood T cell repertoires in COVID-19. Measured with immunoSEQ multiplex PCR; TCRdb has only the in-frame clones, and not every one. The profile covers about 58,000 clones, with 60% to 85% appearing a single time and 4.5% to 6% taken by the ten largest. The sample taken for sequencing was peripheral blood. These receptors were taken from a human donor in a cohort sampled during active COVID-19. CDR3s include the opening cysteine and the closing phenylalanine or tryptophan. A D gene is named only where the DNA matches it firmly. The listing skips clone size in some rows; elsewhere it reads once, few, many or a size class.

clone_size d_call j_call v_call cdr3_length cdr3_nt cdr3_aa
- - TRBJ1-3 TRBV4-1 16 TGCGCCAGCAGCCTCCTCGGCAGGGCTCTTGGAAACACCATATATTTT CASSLLGRALGNTIYF
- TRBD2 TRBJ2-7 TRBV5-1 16 TGCGCCAGCAGCTTCGGGACTAGCGGGACGACCTACGAGCAGTACTTC CASSFGTSGTTYEQYF
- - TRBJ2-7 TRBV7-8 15 TGTGCCAGCAGCTTGAGGCCGGGGGAAAACTACGAGCAGTACTTC CASSLRPGENYEQYF
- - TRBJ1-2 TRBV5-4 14 TGTGCCAGCAGCCCTCGGGCGGGGGCCTATGGCTACACCTTC CASSPRAGAYGYTF
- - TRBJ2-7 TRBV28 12 TGTGCCAGCAGAGACACCCGCTTCGGTCTGTACTTC CASRDTRFGLYF
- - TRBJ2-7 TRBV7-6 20 TGTGCCAGCAGCTTAGTATGGGCAGGAGGCGACGTATCTCCTTCCTACGAGCAGTACTTC CASSLVWAGGDVSPSYEQYF
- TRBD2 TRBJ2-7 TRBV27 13 TGTGCCAGCAGTTTTAGCGGGTCCTACGAGCAGTACTTC CASSFSGSYEQYF
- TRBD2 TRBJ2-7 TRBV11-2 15 TGTGCCAGCAGCTCCTTAGCGGGAGAAGGCTACGAGCAGTACTTC CASSSLAGEGYEQYF
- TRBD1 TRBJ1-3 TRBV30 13 TGTGCCTGGAGTTGGGACAGTGGAAACACCATATATTTT CAWSWDSGNTIYF
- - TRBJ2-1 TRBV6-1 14 TGTGCCAGCAGTGAAAGGAGGATTTACAATGAGCAGTTCTTC CASSERRIYNEQFF
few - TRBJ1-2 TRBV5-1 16 TGCGCCAGCAGCCTGGAGGCCAGCGGCACGGACTATGGCTACACCTTC CASSLEASGTDYGYTF
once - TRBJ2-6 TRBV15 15 TGTGCCACCAGCACCTCCCCCACAGGGGCCAACGTCCTGACTTTC CATSTSPTGANVLTF
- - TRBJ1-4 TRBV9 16 TGTGCCAGCAGCTCCAACTCCGGGTCGACTAATGAAAAACTGTTTTTT CASSSNSGSTNEKLFF
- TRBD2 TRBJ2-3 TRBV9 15 TGTGCCAGCAGCGCCGCTAGCGGGGGGGCAGATACGCAGTATTTT CASSAASGGADTQYF
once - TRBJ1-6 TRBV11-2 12 TGTGCCAGCAGCTCGGAGAATTCACCCCTCCACTTT CASSSENSPLHF
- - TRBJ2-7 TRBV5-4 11 TGTGCCAGCAGCGACAGCTACGAGCAGTACTTC CASSDSYEQYF
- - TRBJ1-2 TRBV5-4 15 TGTGCCAGCAGCTTGGCCCAGGGCCTATACTATGGCTACACCTTC CASSLAQGLYYGYTF
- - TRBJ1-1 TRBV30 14 TGTGCCTGGAGTGTGAGACAGTTGAACACTGAAGCTTTCTTT CAWSVRQLNTEAFF
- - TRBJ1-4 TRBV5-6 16 TGTGCCAGCAGCTCGGCTGGACTTGCAACTAATGAAAAACTGTTTTTT CASSSAGLATNEKLFF
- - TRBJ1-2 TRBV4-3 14 TGCGCCAGCAGCCAACTACAGGGTAACTATGGCTACACCTTC CASSQLQGNYGYTF
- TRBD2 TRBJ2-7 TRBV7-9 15 TGTGCCAGCAGCGAGGGACTAGGGGTCCGGTACGAGCAGTACTTC CASSEGLGVRYEQYF
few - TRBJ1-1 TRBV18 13 TGTGCCAGCTCACAACAGGGAGGGACTGAAGCTTTCTTT CASSQQGGTEAFF
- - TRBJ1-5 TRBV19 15 TGTGCCAGTGCAGGGTCGGACTATAGCAATCAGCCCCAGCATTTT CASAGSDYSNQPQHF